The sequence of this T cell receptor beta chain was determined in a study of human T cells and chemical hapten exposure. Study background: 0.01% DPC was applied to the upper back in patch tests, which were read at 6 days.

Time point reported: pre-sensitization, week 0. Treatment defined: therapeutic diphenylcyclopropenone sensitization with weekly scalp DPC. MiXCR, applied by TCRdb to the RACE reads, yields one record per CDR3 protein. The sample shows some 38,000 distinct CDR3 sequences, approximately 7.6% of them seen only once. From germline, CDR1 is MDHEN and CDR2 SYDVKM. V was pared by 3 bases and J by 6 bases, with 4 bases between. The CDR3 totals 11 residues. This sequence originates from a woman between 50 and 59 years old with alopecia areata. Some clones in this sample may be carry-over from other donors' samples. This chain uses TRBV28 with TRBJ2-3; D is uncertain. This specimen was whole blood, taken in connection with sensitization to the hapten diphenylcyclopropenone (DPC). CDR3 in DNA: TGTGCCAGCAGTTTCATGGATACGCAGTATTTT. Residues: CASSFMDTQYF.